This TCR beta chain was obtained from a study of blood T cell repertoires in COVID-19. Germline V gene data show CDR1 as GTSNPN and CDR2 as SVGIG (reference sequence). After removal of 0 bases from V and 10 bases from J, the junction contained 2 bases not matched to a gene. The CDR3 runs to 13 residues. The cohort comprised adults aged about 18 to 89 years residing in 20 to 30 US areas. Cohorts were determined from participant-reported clinical history. Some clones are missing from TCRdb's copy, which holds only in-frame ones; the method was immunoSEQ multiplex PCR. The sample lists 370,000 or so clones, around 87% seen once, with 1% to 1.5% in the top ten.

Sequencing was done on a sample of PBMCs or T cells enriched from blood (not recorded which). The sequence was collected from a man younger than 45 who had recovered from COVID-19. This rearrangement joins TRBV30 to TRBJ2-3, with 12 bases aligning to TRBD2. The CDR3 nucleotides are TGTGCCTGGAGTGTCTGGACTAGCGGGGCGCAGTATTTT. It encodes CAWSVWTSGAQYF.